The 5 T cell receptor beta chains presented below share a single source sample, sequenced in a study of blood T cell repertoires in COVID-19. The repertoire was sequenced with immunoSEQ multiplex PCR; TCRdb's copy has only in-frame clones and lacks some. The table has around 250,000 clones, 86% seen once. The material sequenced was PBMCs or T cells enriched from blood (not recorded which). The receptors originated from a man aged 18 to 29 who had recovered from COVID-19.

The chain joins TRBV12-5 to TRBJ2-1; D call uncertain. This CDR3 has 12 residues. Germline V lookup: CDR1 LGHNT, CDR2 FRNRAP. V gave up 4 bases and J gave up 9 bases, with 10 bases separating them. The CDR3 DNA reads as TGTGCTAGTGGTTATTCATCAGTTGAGCAGTTCTTC. Amino acids: CASGYSSVEQFF. The whole variable domain, filled in from reference TRBV12-5 and TRBJ2-1, reads DARVTQTPRHKVTEMGQEVTMRCQPILGHNTVFWYRQTMMQGLELLAYFRNRAPLDDSGMPKDRFSAEMPDATLATLKIQPSEPRDSAVYFCASGYSSVEQFFGPGTRLTVL.

The chain uses TRBV18 and TRBJ2-1; D is unclear. This CDR3 comprises 13 residues. Germline CDR1 KGHSH, CDR2 LQKENI. The V and J ends lost 5 bases and 7 bases respectively, with 12 bases between them. The CDR3 here is CASSAGVVNEQFF. As DNA, the CDR3 is TGTGCCAGCTCAGCAGGCGTCGTAAATGAGCAGTTCTTC.

The J gene is TRBJ1-3, the V gene TRBV11-3; no clear D. This CDR3 comprises 15 residues. V was trimmed by 1 base and J by 0 bases, leaving 7 bases between them. CDR1 and CDR2 from the germline V gene are SGHNT and YENEEA. In DNA form, the CDR3 reads TGTGCCAGCAGCTTAGGCCAGGTCTCTGGAAACACCATATATTTT. It specifies CASSLGQVSGNTIYF.

This chain joins TRBV5-1 and TRBJ1-4, with 10 nucleotides matching TRBD1. CDR1 SGHRS and CDR2 YFSETQ come from the germline V gene. J gave up 8 bases and V 0 bases, and 7 bases lay outside the gene matches. The CDR3 has 16 amino acids. Here the CDR3 DNA reads TGCGCCAGCAGCTTGGAAGCCCGACAGGGGGCGGAAAAACTGTTTTTT. Protein sequence: CASSLEARQGAEKLFF.

The chain uses TRBV7-9 and TRBJ1-2; TRBD1 might be the D (6 bases). The CDR3 spans 15 residues. The ends were cut back, 4 bases at V and 0 bases at J, with 12 bases in the middle. Germline V gene sequence: CDR1 SEHNR, CDR2 FQNEAQ (reference sequence). The CDR3 DNA reads TGTGCCAGCAGCTCCCGCCGGGACACTAACTATGGCTACACCTTC. It encodes CASSSRRDTNYGYTF.